The clone carrying this T cell receptor beta chain was counted ten times or more. Antigen specificity is unknown. Between the trimmed V and J ends, which lost 6 bases and 7 bases, there was a span of 25 bases. The CDR3 extends over 17 amino acids. The V gene's germline CDR1 is ENHRY and CDR2 SYGVKD. The source of the sample is a study of CD8 T cells in ankylosing spondylitis. In TCRdb, the 5' RACE reads were re-called with MiXCR into one record per CDR3 protein. The sample carries about 460,000 distinct CDR3 sequences, about 5.7% recorded once. General study findings and limits: Disease-linked clones had a CD8+ phenotype and relatively low frequency in peripheral blood. Within ankylosing spondylitis blood, a TCR beta motif made up of roughly eight highly homologous variants appeared to be characteristic.

The sequencing sample was made of blood, either unsorted or a sorted T cell fraction (not recorded which). This TCR was sampled from a male donor with ankylosing spondylitis. This sequence joins TRBV10-3 and TRBJ1-5, with D possibly being TRBD1 (5 bases). The CDR3 is CAISRFGGEGQGQPQHF. The CDR3 coding sequence is TGTGCCATCAGCCGATTTGGGGGTGAGGGTCAAGGCCAGCCCCAGCATTTT.